This T cell receptor beta chain stems from a study of type 1 and type 2 diabetes patients. V lost 2 bases, J lost 5 bases, and 10 bases lay in between. Germline V CDR1 and CDR2: MGHRA, YSYEKL. The CDR3 is made up of 13 amino acids. Amplification started from genomic DNA. Multiplex PCR with 30 forward and 13 reverse primers amplified the TCR beta CDR3. A single record per CDR3 protein comes from TCRdb applying MiXCR to the multiplex PCR reads. The data contain a few hundred thousand distinct CDR3 sequences, around 47% of them singletons. This clonotype was recorded a few times. What it recognizes is unknown. Study-level findings and limits: Both CD4+ and CD8+ type 2 diabetes repertoires showed significantly higher diversity than type 1. In type 2 diabetes, highly-expanded CD4+ clones took a median around 4% of reads.

Sequencing used peripheral blood mononuclear cells (PBMCs). This chain uses TRBV4-1 with TRBJ2-7, with D unclear. This TCR was sampled from a man aged 18-30 years with type 2 diabetes. CDR3 DNA: TGCGCCAGCAGCCAATGGATGGGTAACGAGCAGTACTTC. Translated: CASSQWMGNEQYF.